This T cell receptor (beta chain) was retrieved from a study of cytomegalovirus exposure and HLA in healthy donors. Study summary: In a previous analysis, approximately 110 million unique TCR beta sequences were found from approximately 180 million T cells. General study findings and limits: The study flagged 150 to 200 TCR beta chains as cytomegalovirus-associated. Using a false discovery rate of 0.05, a later analysis showed that 16,000 or so TCR beta sequences were associated with HLA alleles.

The CDR3 totals 14 residues. V lost 11 bases to trimming and J lost 5 bases, with 20 bases between them. Germline CDR1 MNHNS, CDR2 SASEGT. The table lists this clone with a few counts. Antigen unknown. Primers included in the PCR were 60 Vbeta and 13 Jbeta primers. The protocol was immunoSEQ multiplex PCR, while the TCRdb copy is restricted to in-frame clones and leaves out a portion. The sample gives about 110,000 clones, 76% of which show up once; roughly 8% is in the top ten. The specimen was PBMCs. This TCR came from a woman aged 50 to 60 in good health and CMV-seropositive. The V gene is TRBV6-1, the J gene TRBJ2-3; perhaps TRBD2 as D (7 bases). The CDR3 coding sequence is TGTGCCTCTGGTGTGGGGGGGCTGGGAGATACGCAGTATTTT. Encoded protein: CASGVGGLGDTQYF.